The 31 T cell receptor beta chains reported below all come from one sample, sequenced in a study of T cells in Graves' hyperthyroidism and ophthalmopathy. RNA transcripts provided the source from which TCR beta CDR3 regions were amplified. In the first-round RT-PCR of the TCR CDR3, the HTBI primer set was used. TCRdb reprocessed the multiplex PCR reads with MiXCR, giving one entry per CDR3 protein. This table holds about 480,000 distinct CDR3 sequences, about an eighth found once. The sequenced material came from blood. The receptors were gathered from a woman under 30 with Graves' hyperthyroidism.

The V and J genes are TRBV12-3 or TRBV12-4 and TRBJ2-2, with 7 positions matching TRBD2. The junction had 3 bases not matched to a gene; V was cut back by 1 base and J by 7 bases. This CDR3 is 14 amino acids long. The CDR3 region has the DNA TGTGCCAGCAGTTTAGTGGGGGGGAACGGGGAGCTGTTTTTT. Encoded protein: CASSLVGGNGELFF.

This clonotype was recorded many times. This sequence joins TRBV24-1 and TRBJ1-2, with D uncertain. This CDR3 spans 13 amino acids. Trimming left V 3 bases short and J 4 bases short, with 8 bases between. Looked up from germline, CDR1 is KGHDR and CDR2 is SFDVKD. In DNA form, the CDR3 reads TGTGCCACCAGTGATGCAGGAGTCTATGGCTACACCTTC. Translation: CATSDAGVYGYTF.

The gene calls are TRBV20-1 and TRBJ1-1; D possibly corresponds to TRBD1 (5 bases). CDR3 length: 11 residues. CDR1 is DFQATT and CDR2 is SNEGSKA in the germline V gene (reference sequence). CDR3 sequence (DNA): TGCAAGGGGCTTGGGAACACTGAAGCTTTCTTT. Encoded protein: CKGLGNTEAFF.

This clonotype was detected many times. The V call is TRBV11-2, the J call TRBJ1-6, with D uncertain. Germline V gene lookup returns CDR1 SGHAT and CDR2 FQNNGV. Trimming removed 3 bases at V and 2 bases at J, with 8 bases between. This CDR3 contains 15 residues. The DNA of the CDR3 is TGTGCCAGCAGCTTCTCCGGGACCTATAATTCACCCCTCCACTTT. It is translated as CASSFSGTYNSPLHF.

This clonotype showed up many times. This chain connects TRBV27 to TRBJ2-1; D is ambiguous. The germline V and J ends were trimmed by 1 base and 8 bases, with 6 bases remaining between them. This CDR3 is 12 amino acids long. Germline-derived CDR1 and CDR2 are MNHEY and SMNVEV (reference sequence). The CDR3 DNA reads as TGTGCCAGCAGTTTATATGGGGATGAGCAGTTCTTC. It is translated as CASSLYGDEQFF.

This clonotype was counted at least ten times. Here the CDR3 reads CASSYADTNTEAFF. The CDR3 nucleotides are TGTGCCAGCAGTTACGCGGACACGAACACTGAAGCTTTCTTT. The genes are TRBV6-1 and TRBJ1-1, with a tentative D call TRBD1 (5 bases). Between the trimmed V and J ends, which lost 5 bases and 1 base, there was a span of 11 bases. The CDR3 length is 14 residues. Germline CDR1 reads MNHNS; CDR2 reads SASEGT.

This clonotype was detected only a few times. The rearrangement joins TRBV29-1 to TRBJ1-1; D is ambiguous. Germline CDR1 is SQVTM and CDR2 is ANQGSEA. The CDR3 covers 11 residues. Trimming took 6 bases from V and 6 from J, leaving 11 bases between them. DNA for the CDR3: TGCAGCGTCCTAGGTGGAGCTGAAGCTTTCTTT. This gives the protein CSVLGGAEAFF.

The chain has TRBV5-5 and TRBJ1-1; tentatively, D is TRBD1 (5 bases). The CDR3 loop spans 16 amino acids. V lost 3 bases and J 0 bases, leaving 15 bases between the germline ends. The V gene's germline CDR1 is SGHKS and CDR2 YYEKEE (reference sequence). As DNA, the CDR3 is TGTGCCAGCAGCTCCCACGGGGGGAGCATGAACACTGAAGCTTTCTTT. It translates to CASSSHGGSMNTEAFF.

In this sample, this clonotype turned up many times. The chain is built from TRBV6-2 or TRBV6-3 and TRBJ2-1, with 9 bases identical to TRBD1. The J segment lost 8 bases and the V segment lost 7 bases, leaving 9 bases of the junction unmatched. This CDR3 has 14 residues. The germline V gene encodes CDR1 MNHEY and CDR2 SVGEGT. CDR3 sequence (DNA): TGTGCCAGCACACCAAGAACAGGGGGCGATGAGCAGTTCTTC. Encoded protein: CASTPRTGGDEQFF.

The chain couples TRBV25-1 to TRBJ1-1; no clear D. Trimming removed 5 bases at V and 0 bases at J, with 7 bases between. The CDR3 has 13 amino acids. Germline CDR1 MGHDK, CDR2 SYGVNS. The CDR3 DNA reads TGTGCCAGCAGTAAAGGGCTGAACACTGAAGCTTTCTTT. It yields the protein CASSKGLNTEAFF.

This clonotype appeared many times. The chain's CDR3 is CAISESGLAGFYEQYF. CDR3 in DNA: TGTGCCATCAGTGAGTCCGGACTAGCGGGTTTCTACGAGCAGTACTTC. This chain joins TRBV10-3 and TRBJ2-7; 11 positions match TRBD2. Unmatched junction bases numbered 4, after V lost 0 bases and J lost 3 bases. Per the germline V gene, CDR1 is ENHRY and CDR2 is SYGVKD. This CDR3 has 16 residues.

V gene TRBV7-2 combines with J gene TRBJ2-1, with TRBD2 identical over 9 bases. Trimming took 2 bases from V and 5 from J; bases not matched to a gene: 16. This CDR3 is built from 19 residues. Looked up from germline, CDR1 is SGHTA and CDR2 is FQGNSA. CDR3 sequence (DNA): TGTGCCAGCAGCTTACAGGCTCCGGGCGGGAGGGCCCGTAACAATGAGCAGTTCTTC. Its protein is CASSLQAPGGRARNNEQFF.

The rearrangement joins TRBV20-1 to TRBJ1-5; TRBD1 matches 7 bases. CDR3 length: 15 amino acids. Germline values: CDR1 DFQATT, CDR2 SNEGSKA (reference sequence). The junction had 9 bases not matched to a gene; V was cut back by 6 bases and J by 1 base. CDR3 sequence: CSARGTDLSNQPQHF. CDR3 in DNA: TGCAGTGCCCGTGGGACAGATTTAAGCAATCAGCCCCAGCATTTT.

This clonotype has ten or more counts. The rearrangement links TRBV3-1 to TRBJ2-1, with TRBD2 matching 8 bases. The CDR3 runs 14 residues. V was clipped by 4 bases and J by 8 bases; unmatched bases: 7. The V gene's germline CDR1 is LGHDT and CDR2 YNNKEL (reference sequence). CDR3 nucleotide sequence: TGTGCCAGCAGCCCTGCTTTGCGGGAGGATGAGCAGTTCTTC. This gives the protein CASSPALREDEQFF.

This clonotype was counted a few times. The V call is TRBV6-1, the J call TRBJ1-5, with D unresolved. Germline V gives CDR1 MNHNS, CDR2 SASEGT. V dropped 4 bases and J dropped 6 bases, with 10 bases sitting between them. This CDR3 has 13 residues. CDR3 sequence: CASSGEGGQPQHF. The CDR3 nucleotides read TGTGCCAGCAGTGGAGAAGGCGGTCAGCCCCAGCATTTT.

This clonotype has a count of ten or more. The chain combines TRBV10-3 with TRBJ2-7; maybe TRBD2 (5 bases). Trimming removed 6 bases from V and 3 bases from J, with 15 bases in between. The CDR3 covers 14 residues. The germline V gene encodes CDR1 ENHRY and CDR2 SYGVKD. The CDR3 bases are TGTGCCATCAGAGAAGAGCTCGGGAACTACGAGCAGTACTTC. Its protein is CAIREELGNYEQYF.

The rearrangement uses TRBV5-1 and TRBJ1-1; D perhaps matches TRBD1 (5 bases). From germline, CDR1 is SGHRS and CDR2 YFSETQ. Trimming took 4 bases from V and 3 from J, leaving 13 bases between them. The CDR3 loop spans 14 amino acids. CDR3 nucleotide sequence: TGCGCCAGCAGCCGGGTCAGGGCTCACACTGAAGCTTTCTTT. Its translation: CASSRVRAHTEAFF.

This clonotype was seen repeatedly, ten times or more. V usage is TRBV10-2 and J usage is TRBJ2-1, with TRBD1 identical over 7 bases. CDR1 and CDR2 (germline): WSHSY, SAAADI. V was clipped by 10 bases and J by 8 bases; unmatched bases: 8. The CDR3 totals 12 residues. The CDR3 protein is CATTRQGYEQFF. CDR3 bases: TGCGCCACTACCCGACAGGGTTATGAGCAGTTCTTC.

The chain carries TRBV5-4 and TRBJ2-4, with a tentative D call TRBD1 (6 bases). The germline V gene has CDR1 SGHNT and CDR2 YYREEE (reference sequence). This CDR3 contains 17 residues. Between the trimmed V and J ends, which lost 0 bases and 0 bases, there was a span of 13 bases. The CDR3 protein is CASSLEGQGIAKNIQYF. In DNA form, the CDR3 reads TGTGCCAGCAGCTTGGAGGGGCAGGGGATAGCCAAAAACATTCAGTACTTC. The full variable domain, with the rest looked up from reference TRBV5-4 and TRBJ2-4, is ETGVTQSPTHLIKTRGQQVTLRCSSQSGHNTVSWYQQALGQGPQFIFQYYREEENGRGNFPPRFSGLQFPNYSSELNVNALELDDSALYLCASSLEGQGIAKNIQYFGAGTRLSVL.

In this sample, this clonotype turned up a few times. The chain combines TRBV28 with TRBJ1-2, with a possible D match to TRBD1 (5 bases). Per the germline V gene, CDR1 is MDHEN and CDR2 is SYDVKM. V dropped 2 bases and J dropped 4 bases, with 11 bases sitting between them. The CDR3 has 14 residues. The CDR3 nucleotides are TGTGCCAGCAGTTTAATTTTAGACAGCTATGGCTACACCTTC. Residues: CASSLILDSYGYTF.

The sample holds many counts of this clonotype. The chain has TRBV29-1 and TRBJ2-1; 8 positions agree with TRBD2. The CDR3 is 16 amino acids. The germline V gene has CDR1 SQVTM and CDR2 ANQGSEA. J was trimmed by 1 base and V by 0 bases; bases with no gene match: 5. In DNA form, the CDR3 reads TGCAGCGTTGAAGATTGGGCGGGAGGTTCCTACAATGAGCAGTTCTTC. It specifies CSVEDWAGGSYNEQFF.

This clonotype has more than one count but fewer than ten. The V and J genes are TRBV5-6 and TRBJ2-5; the D is unclear. With 1 base removed from V and 5 bases from J, the gap between germline ends came to 12 bases. Germline V lookup: CDR1 SGHDT, CDR2 YYEEEE. The CDR3 totals 14 residues. DNA of the CDR3: TGTGCCAGCAGCTTGTCCGACTGGTGGGAGACCCAGTACTTC. Translated: CASSLSDWWETQYF.

This clonotype showed up many times. The rearrangement joins TRBV30 to TRBJ2-1, with TRBD1 matching over 7 bases. There are 16 residues in the CDR3. The germline V gene has CDR1 GTSNPN and CDR2 SVGIG (reference sequence). With 3 bases clipped from V and 3 bases from J, the junction kept 11 bases outside the gene matches. The CDR3 here is CAWSGTGTANYNEQFF. CDR3 in DNA: TGTGCCTGGAGCGGAACCGGGACAGCAAACTACAATGAGCAGTTCTTC. The variable domain in full, with the rest retrieved from reference TRBV30 and TRBJ2-1, is SQTIHQWPATLVQPVGSPLSLECTVEGTSNPNLYWYRQAAGRGLQLLFYSVGIGQISSEVPQNLSASRPQDRQFILSSKKLLLSDSGFYLCAWSGTGTANYNEQFFGPGTRLTVL.

The chain links TRBV9 to TRBJ2-2; D is undetermined. CDR3 length: 14 amino acids. Germline CDR1 and CDR2: SGDLS and YYNGEE. The V end was cut by 4 bases, the J end by 3 bases, with 10 bases between. In DNA form, the CDR3 reads TGTGCCAGCAGCCCCCAGAGTCACACCGGGGAGCTGTTTTTT. It yields the protein CASSPQSHTGELFF. The full variable domain, its missing parts supplied by reference TRBV9 and TRBJ2-2, is DSGVTQTPKHLITATGQRVTLRCSPRSGDLSVYWYQQSLDQGLQFLIQYYNGEERAKGNILERFSAQQFPDLHSELNLSSLELGDSALYFCASSPQSHTGELFFGEGSRLTVL.

This clonotype was seen many times. V is TRBV12-3 or TRBV12-4 and J is TRBJ1-2; possibly TRBD1 for D (5 bases). Trimming shortened V by 1 base and J by 8 bases, and 17 bases separated the two germline ends. CDR3 length: 15 residues. CDR3 nucleotides: TGTGCCAGCAGTTTAGGGTTTCGCGGGGCAAGCGGCTACACCTTC. The encoded protein is CASSLGFRGASGYTF.

This clonotype was recorded many times. The chain combines TRBV6-1 with TRBJ2-1, with 7 nucleotides matching TRBD1. Germline V gives CDR1 MNHNS, CDR2 SASEGT. V shed 8 bases, J shed 8 bases, and the junction held 6 bases outside the gene matches. The CDR3 runs 12 residues. Written as DNA, the CDR3 is TGTGCCAGCCACAGGGGTCCGGATGAGCAGTTCTTC. Amino acids: CASHRGPDEQFF.

This clonotype came up many times. CDR3 sequence reads: CSVEGVQAQTQYF. CDR3 DNA: TGCAGCGTTGAAGGGGTCCAAGCCCAGACGCAGTATTTT. The genes are TRBV29-1 and TRBJ2-3; D is ambiguous. The CDR3 consists of 13 residues. From germline, CDR1 is SQVTM and CDR2 ANQGSEA. V shed 1 base and J shed 9 bases, with 14 bases lying between them.

The chain employs TRBV12-3 or TRBV12-4 and TRBJ1-6; D perhaps matches TRBD1 (5 bases). Trimming removed 0 bases at V and 8 bases at J, with 14 bases between. The CDR3 has 16 amino acids. The CDR3 DNA reads TGTGCCAGCAGTTTAGCCGGGGGAGTACCCCATTCACCCCTCCACTTT. Protein product: CASSLAGGVPHSPLHF.

This clonotype was seen ten or more times. J is TRBJ1-1 and V is TRBV3-1; D not resolved. The CDR3 contains 14 residues. Germline CDR1 and CDR2: LGHDT and YNNKEL (reference sequence). Trimming stripped 4 bases from V and 3 bases from J, with 12 bases between. CDR3 bases: TGTGCCAGCAGCCCTCAGACGGACTACACTGAAGCTTTCTTT. As protein: CASSPQTDYTEAFF. The whole variable domain, filled in from reference TRBV3-1 and TRBJ1-1, reads DTAVSQTPKYLVTQMGNDKSIKCEQNLGHDTMYWYKQDSKKFLKIMFSYNNKELIINETVPNRFSPKSPDKAHLNLHINSLELGDSAVYFCASSPQTDYTEAFFGQGTRLTVV.

This clonotype has at least ten counts. The rearrangement links TRBV2 to TRBJ1-6; D gene ambiguous. The CDR3 covers 14 residues. V lost 4 bases and J lost 9, with 13 bases in between. The germline CDR1 and CDR2 sequences are SNHLY and FYNNEI. The CDR3 nucleotides are TGTGCCAGCAGTGGGGCGGGGTTCTTTTCACCCCTCCACTTT. It yields the protein CASSGAGFFSPLHF. The full variable domain, completed using reference TRBV2 and TRBJ1-6, is EPEVTQTPSHQVTQMGQEVILRCVPISNHLYFYWYRQILGQKVEFLVSFYNNEISEKSEIFDDQFSVERPDGSNFTLKIRSTKLEDSAMYFCASSGAGFFSPLHFGNGTRLTVT.

This rearrangement joins TRBV30 to TRBJ1-6; TRBD1 might be the D (5 bases). V was shortened by 2 bases and J by 8 bases, with 10 bases between the two germline ends. The germline V gene has CDR1 GTSNPN and CDR2 SVGIG (reference sequence). This CDR3 spans 13 amino acids. Written as DNA, the CDR3 is TGTGCCTGGAGTCCGGGGGGAGATTCACCCCTCCACTTT. Its protein is CAWSPGGDSPLHF. Supplemented by reference TRBV30 and TRBJ1-6, the full variable domain reads SQTIHQWPATLVQPVGSPLSLECTVEGTSNPNLYWYRQAAGRGLQLLFYSVGIGQISSEVPQNLSASRPQDRQFILSSKKLLLSDSGFYLCAWSPGGDSPLHFGNGTRLTVT.